This T cell receptor (beta chain) is from a study of T cells after yellow fever vaccination. Turning to the study itself: It was SMART-Seq v4 Ultra Low Input that prepared the fractions with low cell numbers.

There are 16 residues in the CDR3. V lost 0 bases, J lost 4 bases, and 5 bases stayed unmatched. CDR1 and CDR2 from the germline V gene are LGHNA and YSLEER. A 5'RACE template-switching step, the method used to make TCR cDNA, added a universal primer site and UMIs. TCRdb passed the 5' RACE reads through MiXCR, listing each CDR3 protein once. The sample contains hundreds of thousands of distinct CDR3 sequences, less than 15% of which appear only once. The J gene is TRBJ2-3, the V gene TRBV4-3, with TRBD1 matching 9 bases. The material sequenced was PBMCs, taken on the day of the yellow fever booster vaccination. This sequence was found in a man aged 30 to 45 who received the YFV17D yellow fever vaccine. CDR3 DNA: TGCGCCAGCAGCCAAGAGGGACAGGGAGGGGCAGATACGCAGTATTTT. Protein sequence: CASSQEGQGGADTQYF.